The present TCR beta chain was sequenced within a study of OX40 agonist ivuxolimab in advanced cancers. Findings and limits, study-wide: On average, a greater number of expanded clones characterised CD8+ T cells relative to CD4+. In a subset of nonresponders, normalized T-cell clonal expansion was also low.

About this clone: Antigen specificity is unknown.

Data came from immunoSEQ multiplex PCR; TCRdb stores just in-frame clones and leaves some out. The sample lists just over 90,000 clones, 94% occurring once. Exclusion applied to patients with autoimmune disease history or systemic immunosuppression. Trimming left V 4 bases short and J 5 bases short, with 6 bases between. The germline V gene has CDR1 SGHAT and CDR2 FQNNGV. The CDR3 length is 11 residues. This clonotype was sampled from an adult with an advanced solid tumor such as melanoma, head and neck, liver or kidney cancer. Source: CD4+ or CD8+ T cells sorted from blood, taken in a trial of the OX40 agonist ivuxolimab. The chain combines TRBV11-2 with TRBJ2-7; D gene uncertain. Here the CDR3 reads CASSSSHEQYF. The DNA for the CDR3 is TGTGCCAGCAGCTCATCCCACGAGCAGTACTTC.